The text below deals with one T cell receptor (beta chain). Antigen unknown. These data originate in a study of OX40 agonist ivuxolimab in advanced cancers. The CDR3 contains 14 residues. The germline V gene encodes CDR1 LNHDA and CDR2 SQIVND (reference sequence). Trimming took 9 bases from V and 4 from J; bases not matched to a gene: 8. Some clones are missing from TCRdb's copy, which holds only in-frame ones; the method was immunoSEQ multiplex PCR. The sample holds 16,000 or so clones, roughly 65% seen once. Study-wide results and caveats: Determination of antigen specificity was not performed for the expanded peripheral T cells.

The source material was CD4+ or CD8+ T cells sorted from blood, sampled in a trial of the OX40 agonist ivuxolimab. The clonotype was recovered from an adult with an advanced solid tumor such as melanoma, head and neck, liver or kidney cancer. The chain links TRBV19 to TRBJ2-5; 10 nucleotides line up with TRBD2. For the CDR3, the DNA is TGTGCCAGCCGAGCGGGAGGGTCGCGAGAGACCCAGTACTTC. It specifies CASRAGGSRETQYF.